This T cell receptor (beta chain) appears in the sequencing data of a study of blood T cell repertoires in COVID-19. In the study's own analysis: The assay estimated nucleated cells by amplifying reference gene primers. The data were produced by immunoSEQ multiplex PCR, yet TCRdb's version contains in-frame clones alone and is incomplete. V and J calls and clone size are given by that table; D and trimming were obtained from the DNA. The sample carries some 160,000 clones, 85% to 90% recorded once. The CDR3 totals 13 residues. Germline CDR1 KGHSH, CDR2 LQKENI. Points on this clone: Germline is not matched at one junction end, which may reflect a read error.

The sequenced sample consisted of peripheral blood. The receptor's source is a woman between 70 and 85 years old with acute or convalescent COVID-19. The chain recombines TRBV18 with TRBJ2-7; D is unclear. CDR3 amino acids: CASSPGRSQKSDF. Here the CDR3 DNA reads TGTGCCAGCTCACCAGGTCGGTCTCAAAAATCGGACTTC.